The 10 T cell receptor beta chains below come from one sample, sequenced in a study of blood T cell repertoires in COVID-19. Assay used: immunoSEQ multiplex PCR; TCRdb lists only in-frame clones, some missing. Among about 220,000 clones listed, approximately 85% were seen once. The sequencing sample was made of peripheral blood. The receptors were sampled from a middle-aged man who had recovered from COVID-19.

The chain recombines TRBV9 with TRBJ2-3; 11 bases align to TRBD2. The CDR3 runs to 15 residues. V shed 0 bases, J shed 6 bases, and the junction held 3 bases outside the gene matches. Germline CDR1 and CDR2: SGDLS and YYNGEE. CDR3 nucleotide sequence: TGTGCCAGCAGCGTAGGTAGCGGGAGGGACGATACGCAGTATTTT. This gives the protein CASSVGSGRDDTQYF.

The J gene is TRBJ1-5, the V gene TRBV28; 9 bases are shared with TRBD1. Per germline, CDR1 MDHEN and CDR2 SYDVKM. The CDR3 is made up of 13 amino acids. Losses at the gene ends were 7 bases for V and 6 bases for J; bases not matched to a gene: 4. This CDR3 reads CASKTGGSQPQHF. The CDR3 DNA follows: TGTGCCAGCAAGACAGGGGGAAGTCAGCCCCAGCATTTT.

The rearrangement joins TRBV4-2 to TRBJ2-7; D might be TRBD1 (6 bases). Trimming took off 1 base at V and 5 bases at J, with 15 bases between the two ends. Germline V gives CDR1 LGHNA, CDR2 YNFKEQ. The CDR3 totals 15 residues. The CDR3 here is CASSQGPHSGDEQYF. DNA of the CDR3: TGTGCCAGCAGCCAAGGTCCTCATTCAGGGGACGAGCAGTACTTC.

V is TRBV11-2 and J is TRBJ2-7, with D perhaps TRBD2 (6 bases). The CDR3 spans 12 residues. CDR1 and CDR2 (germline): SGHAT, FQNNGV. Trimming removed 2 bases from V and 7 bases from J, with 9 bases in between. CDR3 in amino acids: CASSLTREEQYF. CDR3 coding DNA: TGTGCCAGCAGCTTAACGCGGGAAGAGCAGTACTTC.

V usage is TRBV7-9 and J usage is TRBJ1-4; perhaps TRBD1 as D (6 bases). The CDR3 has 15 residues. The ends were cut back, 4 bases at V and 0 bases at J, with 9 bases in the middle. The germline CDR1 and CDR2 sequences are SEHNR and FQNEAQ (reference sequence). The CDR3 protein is CASSSPGATNEKLFF. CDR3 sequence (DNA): TGTGCCAGCAGCTCCCCAGGGGCAACTAATGAAAAACTGTTTTTT.

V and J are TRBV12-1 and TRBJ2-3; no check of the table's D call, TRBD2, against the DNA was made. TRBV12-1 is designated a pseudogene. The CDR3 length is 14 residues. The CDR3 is CASVTGRGTDTQYF. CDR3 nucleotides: TGTGCCAGCGTGACTGGGAGGGGCACAGATACGCAGTATTTT.

The CDR3 DNA sequence: TGTGCCAGCAGCGTATCAATAGCGGGAGGGGACGAGCAGTACTTC. Translated: CASSVSIAGGDEQYF. V is TRBV9 and J is TRBJ2-7, with 11 bases matching TRBD2. There are 15 residues in the CDR3. V gave up 1 base and J gave up 5 bases; unmatched junction bases: 5. The germline gives CDR1 SGDLS, CDR2 YYNGEE.

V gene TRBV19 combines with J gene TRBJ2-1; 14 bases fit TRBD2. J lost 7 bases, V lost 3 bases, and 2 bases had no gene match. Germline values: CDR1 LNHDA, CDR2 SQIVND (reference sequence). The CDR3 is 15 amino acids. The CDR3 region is CASSMTSGRGNEQFF. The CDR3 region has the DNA TGTGCCAGTAGTATGACTAGCGGGAGGGGAAATGAGCAGTTCTTC.

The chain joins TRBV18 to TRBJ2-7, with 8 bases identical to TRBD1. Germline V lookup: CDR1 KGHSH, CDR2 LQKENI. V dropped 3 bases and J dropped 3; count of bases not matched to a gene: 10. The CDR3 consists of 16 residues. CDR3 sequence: CASSPYTGTGNYEQYF. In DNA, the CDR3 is TGTGCCAGCTCACCCTACACCGGGACAGGTAACTACGAGCAGTACTTC.

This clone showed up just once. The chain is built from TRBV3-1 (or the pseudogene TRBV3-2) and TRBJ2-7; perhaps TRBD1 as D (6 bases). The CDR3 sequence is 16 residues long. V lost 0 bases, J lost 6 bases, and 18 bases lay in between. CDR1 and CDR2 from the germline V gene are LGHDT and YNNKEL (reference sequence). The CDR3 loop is CASSQDRRTALGEQYF. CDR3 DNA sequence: TGTGCCAGCAGCCAAGATCGTCGGACAGCTCTGGGCGAGCAGTACTTC.